Presented here are 28 T cell receptor beta chains from one specimen sequenced in a study of shared clonotypes between healthy human individuals. TCRdb keeps only in-frame clones here, not all; method: immunoSEQ multiplex PCR. The sample carries a few million clones, over 90% recorded once. The sample comprised naive CD4+ T cells from PBMCs. Subset reported: CD45RA+ positively selected. The receptor set was obtained from a man aged 18-30 years in good health. Some clones in this sample may be carry-over from other donors' samples.

The V gene is TRBV12-5, the J gene TRBJ1-2; D not resolved. Trimming took 2 bases from V and 4 from J, leaving 5 bases between them. Germline-derived CDR1 and CDR2 are LGHNT and FRNRAP. The CDR3 extends over 12 amino acids. CDR3 in DNA: TGTGCTAGTGGTTTGCCAGGCTATGGCTACACCTTC. Residues: CASGLPGYGYTF.

Regarding this clone: In the same sample, other DNA sequences code for this CDR3. The genes are TRBV6-6 and TRBJ1-1; no clear D. The CDR3 contains 14 residues. Germline V gives CDR1 MNHNY, CDR2 SVGAGI (reference sequence). V lost 0 bases to trimming and J lost 2 bases, with 7 bases between them. CDR3 residues: CASSYSTANTEAFF. The DNA for the CDR3 is TGTGCCAGCAGTTACTCTACAGCCAACACTGAAGCTTTCTTT.

The chain links TRBV30 to TRBJ1-5, with D possibly matching TRBD1 (6 bases). Germline loops: CDR1 GTSNPN, CDR2 SVGIG (reference sequence). V was clipped by 1 base and J by 0 bases, with 16 bases between them. This CDR3 has 17 amino acids. CDR3 DNA sequence: TGTGCCTGGAGTGAGTTGTTGGTGGACAGTAGCAATCAGCCCCAGCATTTT. This encodes CAWSELLVDSSNQPQHF.

This chain uses TRBV28 with TRBJ1-5; D remains unclear. The CDR3 has 12 residues. V lost 6 bases, J lost 9 bases, and 12 bases lay in between. CDR1 is MDHEN, CDR2 SYDVKM, per germline. In DNA, the CDR3 is TGTGCCAGCAGGGCTCCCCGGGGGCCCCAGCATTTT. It codes for CASRAPRGPQHF.

This clone was counted a few times. The same CDR3 is also encoded by other DNA sequences in this sample. V is TRBV6-1 and J is TRBJ1-4, with D possibly matching TRBD1 (5 bases). V lost 1 base, J lost 7 bases, and 10 bases lay in between. CDR1 is MNHNS and CDR2 is SASEGT in the germline V gene. The CDR3 runs to 14 residues. The DNA of the CDR3 is TGTGCCAGCAGTGAAGGGGGCGCAGGTGAAAAACTGTTTTTT. Translating gives CASSEGGAGEKLFF.

The CDR3 sequence is CASSPGISGVREAFF. The CDR3 nucleotides read TGTGCCAGCTCACCAGGTATTTCAGGGGTTCGTGAAGCTTTCTTT. The V and J genes are TRBV18 and TRBJ1-1, with D perhaps TRBD1 (6 bases). V lost 2 bases and J 7 bases, leaving 17 bases between the germline ends. The CDR3 runs to 15 residues. Germline V gene lookup returns CDR1 KGHSH and CDR2 LQKENI.

V is TRBV4-1 and J is TRBJ1-6; 10 bases agree with TRBD1. After removal of 3 bases from V and 9 bases from J, the junction contained 5 bases not matched to a gene. Looked up from germline, CDR1 is MGHRA and CDR2 is YSYEKL. The CDR3 runs 15 residues. The CDR3 protein is CASSHPDRGGSPLHF. The CDR3, as DNA: TGCGCCAGCAGCCACCCGGACAGGGGGGGTTCACCCCTCCACTTT.

The sample holds one count of this clone. V is TRBV27 and J is TRBJ1-2; a weak D match, TRBD1 (5 bases). The germline gives CDR1 MNHEY, CDR2 SMNVEV (reference sequence). The CDR3 contains 13 residues. Trimming took 2 bases from V and 7 from J, leaving 11 bases between them. The CDR3 DNA follows: TGTGCCAGCAGTTTACCGGGGACCGGTGGCTACACCTTC. This gives the protein CASSLPGTGGYTF.

V usage is TRBV28 and J usage is TRBJ2-7; 7 bases fit TRBD1. The V gene end was trimmed by 4 bases and the J gene end by 0 bases; junction bases not matched to a gene: 6. The CDR3 is 15 residues long. Germline CDR1 is MDHEN and CDR2 is SYDVKM. CDR3 region: CASSSGTVASYEQYF. CDR3 in DNA: TGTGCCAGCAGTTCCGGGACAGTCGCCTCCTACGAGCAGTACTTC.

V is TRBV28 and J is TRBJ2-4; 8 positions match TRBD1. Germline lookup yields CDR1 MDHEN and CDR2 SYDVKM. V was pared by 5 bases and J by 8 bases, with 8 bases of the junction left unmatched. The CDR3 sequence is 14 residues long. CDR3 DNA sequence: TGTGCCAGCAGTGGGACCCAGGGGGCTTACATTCAGTACTTC. This codes for CASSGTQGAYIQYF.

This chain connects TRBV6-1 to TRBJ2-7; 8 bases are a match to TRBD1. The CDR3 covers 17 residues. Looked up from germline, CDR1 is MNHNS and CDR2 is SASEGT. V was pared by 2 bases and J by 3 bases, with 12 bases of the junction left unmatched. The CDR3 coding sequence is TGTGCCAGCAGTGAACGTAGTACGGGGACAGGATTCTACGAGCAGTACTTC. Translation gives CASSERSTGTGFYEQYF.

As concerns this clone: The same CDR3 is also encoded by other DNA sequences in this sample. This chain connects TRBV19 to TRBJ1-2; D not certain. Deletions cut 3 bases from V and 8 bases from J, with 10 bases between. The CDR3 has 12 amino acids. Per the germline V gene, CDR1 is LNHDA and CDR2 is SQIVND (reference sequence). The CDR3 loop is CASSIPGGGYTF. The CDR3 DNA reads TGTGCCAGTAGTATCCCCGGCGGGGGCTACACCTTC.

Comment on this clone: Within the sample, other DNA sequences also encode this same CDR3. The J gene is TRBJ1-1, the V gene TRBV5-4, with D perhaps matching TRBD1 (5 bases). CDR1 and CDR2 (germline): SGHNT, YYREEE (reference sequence). The V and J ends lost 4 bases and 0 bases respectively, with 10 bases between them. The CDR3 has 14 residues. The CDR3 loop reads CASSRGGMNTEAFF. The CDR3 bases are TGTGCCAGCAGCCGCGGGGGAATGAACACTGAAGCTTTCTTT.

The J gene is TRBJ1-3, the V gene TRBV30, with D uncertain. Germline V gene sequence: CDR1 GTSNPN, CDR2 SVGIG (reference sequence). This CDR3 comprises 16 residues. Trimming shortened V by 3 bases and J by 2 bases, and 17 bases separated the two germline ends. CDR3 amino acids: CAWRGEGSWAGNTIYF. CDR3 DNA sequence: TGTGCCTGGAGGGGTGAGGGTTCTTGGGCTGGAAACACCATATATTTT.

The chain combines TRBV11-1 with TRBJ2-7; maybe TRBD1 (5 bases). The CDR3 runs 15 residues. The germline CDR1 and CDR2 sequences are SGHAT and FQDESV (reference sequence). Between the trimmed V and J ends, which lost 4 bases and 2 bases, there was a span of 15 bases. As DNA, the CDR3 is TGTGCCAGCAGCTCTAGGACACGCGCTACCTACGAGCAGTACTTC. It codes for CASSSRTRATYEQYF.

The rearrangement uses TRBV7-9 and TRBJ2-3; D is undetermined. Trimming took 5 bases from V and 2 from J, leaving 20 bases between them. CDR1 and CDR2 from the germline V gene are SEHNR and FQNEAQ (reference sequence). This CDR3 has 17 amino acids. In DNA, the CDR3 is TGTGCCAGCAGCCCGGAGCTCGGCCGAATAGCCACAGATACGCAGTATTTT. This translates into CASSPELGRIATDTQYF. The variable domain in full, completed from reference TRBV7-9 and TRBJ2-3, reads DTGVSQNPRHKITKRGQNVTFRCDPISEHNRLYWYRQTLGQGPEFLTYFQNEAQLEKSRLLSDRFSAERPKGSFSTLEIQRTEQGDSAMYLCASSPELGRIATDTQYFGPGTRLTVL.

The V call is TRBV5-1, the J call TRBJ1-1, with D possibly matching TRBD1 (5 bases). The V and J ends lost 4 bases and 1 base respectively, with 14 bases between them. Germline CDR1 SGHRS, CDR2 YFSETQ. CDR3 length equals 15 residues. The CDR3 DNA is TGCGCCAGCAGCCACAGCCTGGGGCAGAACACTGAAGCTTTCTTT. Its translation is CASSHSLGQNTEAFF.

Only a few counts were recorded for this clone. V is TRBV28 and J is TRBJ1-4; D perhaps matches TRBD1 (6 bases). Germline V CDR1 and CDR2: MDHEN, SYDVKM. The V gene lost 4 bases and the J gene lost 5 bases, with 11 bases spanning the gap. CDR3 size: 14 residues. CDR3 DNA sequence: TGTGCCAGCAGTTCAGGGGACACCAATGAAAAACTGTTTTTT. It specifies CASSSGDTNEKLFF. Together with reference TRBV28 and TRBJ1-4, the CDR3 gives the full variable domain: DVKVTQSSRYLVKRTGEKVFLECVQDMDHENMFWYRQDPGLGLRLIYFSYDVKMKEKGDIPEGYSVSREKKERFSLILESASTNQTSMYLCASSSGDTNEKLFFGSGTQLSVL.

V and J are TRBV4-1 and TRBJ2-2; D perhaps matches TRBD2 (6 bases). Germline V CDR1 and CDR2: MGHRA, YSYEKL. V lost 0 bases, J lost 7 bases, and 12 bases lay in between. The CDR3 extends over 15 amino acids. The CDR3 is CASSQEGSRGGELFF. DNA for the CDR3: TGCGCCAGCAGCCAAGAAGGGTCGCGGGGCGGGGAGCTGTTTTTT.

The chain couples TRBV13 to TRBJ2-7; D gene ambiguous. Germline CDR1 reads PRHDT; CDR2 reads FYEKMQ (reference sequence). V was pared by 5 bases and J by 2 bases, with 4 bases between. This CDR3 is 11 amino acids long. Here the CDR3 reads CASSGAYEQYF. For the CDR3, the DNA is TGTGCCAGCAGCGGGGCCTACGAGCAGTACTTC.

The count of this clone is one. The chain is built from TRBV15 and TRBJ2-3, with TRBD2 matching 10 bases. The CDR3 has 16 amino acids. CDR1 is LNHNV and CDR2 is YYDKDF in the germline V gene (reference sequence). Trimming cost V 8 bases and J 2 bases; bases outside gene matches: 10. This CDR3 reads CATETLGLAVTDTQYF. The CDR3 coding sequence is TGTGCCACCGAAACACTCGGACTAGCGGTCACAGATACGCAGTATTTT.

The chain employs TRBV28 and TRBJ1-1; D gene unclear. CDR1 is MDHEN and CDR2 is SYDVKM in the germline V gene. The V gene lost 6 bases and the J gene lost 5 bases, with 10 bases spanning the gap. The CDR3 covers 12 residues. This CDR3 reads CASRGTVTEAFF. The CDR3 nucleotides read TGTGCCAGCAGAGGAACCGTTACTGAAGCTTTCTTT.

The J gene is TRBJ1-1, the V gene TRBV7-3, with 7 bases aligning to TRBD1. The CDR3 runs to 14 residues. With 4 bases clipped from V and 1 base from J, the junction kept 3 bases outside the gene matches. The V gene's germline CDR1 is SGHTA and CDR2 FQGTGA. The CDR3 reads CASSSQGSNTEAFF. DNA of the CDR3: TGTGCCAGCAGCTCACAGGGGTCGAACACTGAAGCTTTCTTT.

This sequence joins TRBV28 and TRBJ1-5, with D unclear. The CDR3 loop spans 17 amino acids. With 3 bases removed from V and 0 bases from J, the gap between germline ends came to 15 bases. Germline-derived CDR1 and CDR2 are MDHEN and SYDVKM. In DNA, the CDR3 is TGTGCCAGCAGTTTTGTCCTGGACCTCTATAGCAATCAGCCCCAGCATTTT. Its protein is CASSFVLDLYSNQPQHF. Drawing the rest from reference TRBV28 and TRBJ1-5, the complete variable domain is DVKVTQSSRYLVKRTGEKVFLECVQDMDHENMFWYRQDPGLGLRLIYFSYDVKMKEKGDIPEGYSVSREKKERFSLILESASTNQTSMYLCASSFVLDLYSNQPQHFGDGTRLSIL.

Note on this clone: Within the sample, other DNA sequences also encode this same CDR3. The rearrangement joins TRBV5-1 to TRBJ1-5; unclear D gene. Germline V gene data show CDR1 as SGHRS and CDR2 as YFSETQ. Trimming left V 0 bases short and J 7 bases short, with 11 bases between. The CDR3 is 14 amino acids. In nucleotides, the CDR3 is TGCGCCAGCAGCTTGGTACCTACGTCGCAGCCCCAGCATTTT. It specifies CASSLVPTSQPQHF.

The V call is TRBV7-9, the J call TRBJ1-5, with 7 bases aligning to TRBD1. Germline loops: CDR1 SEHNR, CDR2 FQNEAQ (reference sequence). This CDR3 is built from 14 residues. V lost 1 base and J lost 5; bases outside the gene matches: 2. The CDR3 DNA is TGTGCCAGCAGCTTAGGAGGGGGCGATCAGCCCCAGCATTTT. The encoded protein is CASSLGGGDQPQHF.

The CDR3 DNA sequence: TGCGCCAGCAGCTTGGATGGTATGATGAACACTGAAGCTTTCTTT. This gives the protein CASSLDGMMNTEAFF. The chain combines TRBV5-1 with TRBJ1-1; D gene uncertain. Germline V gene data show CDR1 as SGHRS and CDR2 as YFSETQ. Trimming took 0 bases from V and 0 from J, leaving 9 bases between them. The CDR3 runs to 15 residues.

This chain joins TRBV4-1 and TRBJ2-3; 8 positions match TRBD2. V trimming: 4 bases; J trimming: 3 bases; junction bases outside the gene matches: 3. The CDR3 runs 14 residues. CDR1 is MGHRA, CDR2 YSYEKL, per germline. The CDR3 region is CASSPGRGTDTQYF. The CDR3 nucleotides are TGCGCCAGCAGCCCCGGGAGGGGTACAGATACGCAGTATTTT.